The rows below give T cell receptor beta chains drawn from one sample of a study of vaccination and CD4 T cells after COVID-19. These receptors have no identified antigens. From the PCR reads, TCRdb called clonotypes with MiXCR, one entry per CDR3 protein. Of more than 9,000 distinct CDR3 sequences listed, about 41% are singletons. Sequences were derived from CD4+ T cells from blood, cultured in vitro, sampled after SARS-CoV-2 vaccination. The source of these receptors is a human donor who had recovered from COVID-19. Each CDR3 is given with its conserved first and last residue. The order of the fields is V gene, D gene, J gene, clone size, CDR3 DNA, CDR3 protein. A D gene is named only where the DNA matches it firmly. Part of the rows lack a size; the others show once, few, many or a class for expanded clones.

>TRBV5-1|.|TRBJ2-7|once
TGCGCCAGCAGCTCAAAACCCCGGGACGAGCAGTACTTC
CASSSKPRDEQYF
>TRBV5-1|.|TRBJ1-2|once
TGCGCCAGCAGCACGACGGGCAGGGTGGGCTATGGCTACACCTTC
CASSTTGRVGYGYTF
>TRBV7-2|TRBD1|TRBJ1-3|.
TGTGCCAGCAGCTTGGGGACAGGGGGAAATGGAAACACCATATATTTT
CASSLGTGGNGNTIYF
>TRBV7-8|TRBD2|TRBJ2-5|few
TGTGCCAGCAGCGGGGACTACCCACAAGAGACCCAGTACTTC
CASSGDYPQETQYF
>TRBV6-5|.|TRBJ1-1|.
TGTGCCAGCAGTTACAGGGGGGACACTGAAGCTTTCTTT
CASSYRGDTEAFF
>TRBV29-1|.|TRBJ1-5|.
TGCAGCGTTGCCCAGGACAATCAGCCCCAGCATTTT
CSVAQDNQPQHF
>TRBV7-2|TRBD2|TRBJ2-3|.
TGTGCCAGCAGCTCCGGACTAGCGGCCCTCACAGATACGCAGTATTTT
CASSSGLAALTDTQYF
>TRBV7-9|.|TRBJ1-5|.
TGTGCCAGCAGCTTAGACTCGGGGAGGCCCCAGCATTTT
CASSLDSGRPQHF
>TRBV28|.|TRBJ1-6|.
TGTGCCAGCAGTCCCCACAGGCTCGCGGGTTCACCCCTCCACTTT
CASSPHRLAGSPLHF
>TRBV20-1|TRBD2|TRBJ2-3|.
TGCAGTGCTAGAGGCGGGAGGGTAAGGACAGATACGCAGTATTTT
CSARGGRVRTDTQYF
>TRBV6-2/TRBV6-3|TRBD1|TRBJ1-5|few
TGTGCCAGCAGGAACAGGGGAAGCGGCAATCAGCCCCAGCATTTT
CASRNRGSGNQPQHF
>TRBV20-1|.|TRBJ2-1|.
TGCAGTGCTAAAGAATTCAATGAGCAGTTCTTC
CSAKEFNEQFF
>TRBV20-1|.|TRBJ2-3|.
TGCAGTGTTACGAATGGGGAGAGAACAGATACGCAGTATTTT
CSVTNGERTDTQYF
>TRBV27|TRBD2|TRBJ2-7|few
TGTGCCAGCAGCCTTGCGGGGGGCGTCCTTTCCTACGAGCAGTACTTC
CASSLAGGVLSYEQYF
>TRBV6-1|.|TRBJ2-2|.
TGTGCCAGCAGTCCAAGTCAGGGTAAATCGAACACCGGGGAGCTGTTTTTT
CASSPSQGKSNTGELFF
>TRBV19|.|TRBJ2-1|.
TGTGCCAACCTAGGGAACTGGGGTGAGCAGTTCTTC
CANLGNWGEQFF
>TRBV15|.|TRBJ1-1|.
TGTGCCACCAGCAGAGGTCAAGCGGCTGAAGCTTTCTTT
CATSRGQAAEAFF
>TRBV28|.|TRBJ1-4|.
TGTGCCAGCAGTGTTACAGCAACTAATGAAAAACTGTTTTTT
CASSVTATNEKLFF
>TRBV28|.|TRBJ2-3|few
TGTGCCAGCATCCTGGGGCTAGCCCCCACAGATACGCAGTATTTT
CASILGLAPTDTQYF
>TRBV7-3|.|TRBJ2-4|.
TGTGCCAGCAGCTTACAGGGGACAACCAAAAACATTCAGTACTTC
CASSLQGTTKNIQYF
>TRBV4-2|.|TRBJ2-2|once
TGTGCCAGCAGCCAAGATACGGAGCTGTTTTTT
CASSQDTELFF
>TRBV20-1|TRBD1|TRBJ2-7|.
TGCAGTGCTACGACAGGGTATGACGAGCAGTACTTC
CSATTGYDEQYF
>TRBV12-3/TRBV12-4|TRBD1|TRBJ2-7|.
TGTGCCAGCAGTTTAAAAGTGCTGGGGACAGGGAACTACGAGCAGTACTTC
CASSLKVLGTGNYEQYF
>TRBV15|TRBD2|TRBJ2-3|few
TGTGCCACTGGAAGGCGACTAGCTAGCACAGATACGCAGTATTTT
CATGRRLASTDTQYF
>TRBV20-1|TRBD1|TRBJ2-7|medium-sized
TGCAGTGCTAGTCTGGGAAGCAGGGGGACCTACGAGCAGTACTTC
CSASLGSRGTYEQYF
>TRBV20-1|TRBD2|TRBJ2-1|.
TGCAGTGCTAGAGACACGCCTAGCGGGAGCCTGGGGGGTTCGGGTGAGCAGTTCTTC
CSARDTPSGSLGGSGEQFF
>TRBV24-1|.|TRBJ2-7|.
TGTGCCACCAGCGGGGCCGGGACCCCCTACGAGCAGTACTTC
CATSGAGTPYEQYF
>TRBV29-1|TRBD2|TRBJ2-5|.
TGCAGCGTTTTCCACCGGGCCTTCGGGGGGGAGACCCAGTACTTC
CSVFHRAFGGETQYF
>TRBV28|.|TRBJ1-6|.
TGTGCCAGCAGTTTCGGGGGGTCCTATAATTCACCCCTCCACTTT
CASSFGGSYNSPLHF
>TRBV24-1|.|TRBJ2-7|.
TGTGCCACCAGTGATCCAACTAAGGTGGGTTTCGAGCAGTACTTC
CATSDPTKVGFEQYF
>TRBV20-1|.|TRBJ2-1|.
TGCAGTGCCGCCCCCCAGGGGACCAATGAGCAGTTCTTC
CSAAPQGTNEQFF
>TRBV24-1|.|TRBJ1-2|few
TGTGCCACCAGTGACGGGAGTCGGGGCTACACCTTC
CATSDGSRGYTF
>TRBV6-2/TRBV6-3|TRBD1|TRBJ2-7|.
TGTGCCAGCAGGCGGGACAGGGGTCCCTACGAGCAGTACTTC
CASRRDRGPYEQYF
>TRBV4-2|TRBD2|TRBJ2-1|.
TGTGCCAGCAGCCAAGCTCAGGGGACTAGCGGCAATGAGCAGTTCTTC
CASSQAQGTSGNEQFF
>TRBV21-1|.|TRBJ2-1|.
TGTGCCAGCAGCAAAGATAGGCTCTCCGATGGTGAGCAGTTCTTC
CASSKDRLSDGEQFF
>TRBV6-1|.|TRBJ2-1|.
TGTGCCAGCAACACACTAGTCAATGAGCAGTTCTTC
CASNTLVNEQFF
>TRBV20-1|TRBD1|TRBJ1-6|few
TGCAGTGCTAGTCCACAGGGGTCCTGGCTTAATTCACCCCTCCACTTT
CSASPQGSWLNSPLHF
>TRBV18|TRBD1|TRBJ1-1|.
TGTGCCAGCTCACCTCAACAGGGGGCGGACACTGAAGCTTTCTTT
CASSPQQGADTEAFF
>TRBV7-9|.|TRBJ1-5|few
TGTGCCAGCAGCCTGGGGGGTAACAATCAGCCCCAGCATTTT
CASSLGGNNQPQHF
>TRBV28|.|TRBJ1-1|few
TGTGCCAGCAGTTTAGAGCTAGCGGACACTGAAGCTTTCTTT
CASSLELADTEAFF